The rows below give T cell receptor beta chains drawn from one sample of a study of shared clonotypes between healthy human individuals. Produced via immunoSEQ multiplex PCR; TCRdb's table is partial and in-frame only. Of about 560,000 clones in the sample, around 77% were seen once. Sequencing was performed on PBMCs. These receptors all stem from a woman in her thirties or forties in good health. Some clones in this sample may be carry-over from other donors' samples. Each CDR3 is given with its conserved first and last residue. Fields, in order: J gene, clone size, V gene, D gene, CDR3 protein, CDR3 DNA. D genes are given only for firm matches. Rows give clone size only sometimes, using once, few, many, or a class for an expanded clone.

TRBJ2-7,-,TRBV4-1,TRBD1,CASSQPTGSNEQYF,TGCGCCAGCAGCCAGCCGACAGGGTCCAACGAGCAGTACTTC
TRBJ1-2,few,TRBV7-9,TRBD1,CASSFGQDYGYTF,TGTGCCAGCAGCTTTGGACAGGACTATGGCTACACCTTC
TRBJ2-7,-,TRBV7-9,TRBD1,CASSPRSGGFYEQYF,TGTGCCAGCAGCCCCCGGTCAGGGGGCTTTTACGAGCAGTACTTC
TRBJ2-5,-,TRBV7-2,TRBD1,CASNSGTGRETQYF,TGTGCCAGCAACAGCGGGACAGGGCGGGAGACCCAGTACTTC
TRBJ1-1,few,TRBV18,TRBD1,CASFHTGGGTEAFF,TGTGCCAGCTTCCACACAGGGGGCGGCACTGAAGCTTTCTTT
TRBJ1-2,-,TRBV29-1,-,CSVWAGGNYGYTF,TGCAGCGTTTGGGCCGGGGGCAACTATGGCTACACCTTC
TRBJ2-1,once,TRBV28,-,CASRADNEQFF,TGTGCCAGCAGAGCTGACAATGAGCAGTTCTTC
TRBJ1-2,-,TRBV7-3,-,CASSLGGNYGYTF,TGTGCCAGCAGCTTAGGAGGGAACTATGGCTACACCTTC
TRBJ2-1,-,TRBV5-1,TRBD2,CASSSGGSSYNEQFF,TGCGCCAGCAGCTCGGGGGGGAGCTCCTACAATGAGCAGTTCTTC
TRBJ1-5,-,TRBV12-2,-,CASRLKGTGGDQPQHF,TGTGCAAGTCGCTTAAAGGGAACAGGGGGGGATCAGCCCCAGCATTTT
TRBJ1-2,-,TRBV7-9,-,CASTQEDPAWGYGYTF,TGTGCCAGCACCCAAGAGGATCCCGCATGGGGCTATGGCTACACCTTC
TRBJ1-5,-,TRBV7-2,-,CASSSSSVMAQHF,TGTGCCAGCAGCTCGTCGTCGGTCATGGCCCAGCATTTT
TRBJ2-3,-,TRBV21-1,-,CASPQGHGADTQYF,TGTGCCAGCCCACAGGGTCACGGGGCAGATACGCAGTATTTT
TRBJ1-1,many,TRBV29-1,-,CSVFSQVNTEAFF,TGCAGCGTGTTCTCACAGGTGAACACTGAAGCTTTCTTT
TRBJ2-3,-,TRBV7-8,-,CASSWSTDTQYF,TGTGCCAGCAGCTGGAGCACAGATACGCAGTATTTT
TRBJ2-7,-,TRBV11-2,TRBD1,CASSLGSGQGAIKEF,TGTGCCAGCAGCTTAGGGTCGGGACAGGGGGCGATAAAGGAGTTC
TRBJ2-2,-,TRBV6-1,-,CASSREGYTGELFF,TGTGCCAGCAGTAGAGAGGGCTACACCGGGGAGCTGTTTTTT
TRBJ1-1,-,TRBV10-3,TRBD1,CAIRDRDTEALF,TGTGCCATCAGGGACAGGGACACTGAAGCTCTCTTT
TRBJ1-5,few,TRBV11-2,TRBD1,CASSHGTDASQPQHF,TGTGCCAGCAGCCACGGGACAGACGCGAGTCAGCCCCAGCATTTT
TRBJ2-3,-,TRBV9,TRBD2,CASSVRVSGRGTDTQYF,TGTGCCAGCAGCGTAAGGGTTAGCGGGAGGGGCACAGATACGCAGTATTTT
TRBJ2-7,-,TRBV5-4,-,CASSLAAVPSHEQYF,TGTGCCAGCAGCTTGGCGGCGGTCCCCTCCCACGAGCAGTACTTC
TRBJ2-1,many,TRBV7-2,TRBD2,CASSFSLAGTNEQFF,TGTGCCAGCAGCTTTTCACTAGCGGGAACGAATGAGCAGTTCTTC
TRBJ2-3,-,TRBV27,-,CASSLFFSTDTQYF,TGTGCCAGCAGTTTATTTTTTAGCACAGATACGCAGTATTTT
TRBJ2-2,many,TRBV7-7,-,CANPGRGNTGELFF,TGTGCTAACCCAGGACGGGGGAACACCGGGGAGCTGTTTTTT
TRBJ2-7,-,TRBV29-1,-,CSVEAYRPGSEQYF,TGCAGCGTTGAAGCGTACAGGCCTGGGAGCGAGCAGTACTTC
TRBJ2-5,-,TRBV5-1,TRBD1,CASSEGQAWVETQYF,TGCGCCAGCAGCGAGGGACAGGCTTGGGTGGAGACCCAGTACTTC
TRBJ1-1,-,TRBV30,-,CAYSIFEVATEAFF,TGTGCCTACTCGATATTCGAGGTCGCTACTGAAGCTTTCTTT
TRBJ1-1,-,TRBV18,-,CASSPTSNAEAFF,TGTGCCAGCTCACCAACGTCGAACGCTGAAGCTTTCTTT
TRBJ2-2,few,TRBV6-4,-,CASSVGPGDTGELFF,TGTGCCAGCAGTGTTGGGCCGGGGGACACCGGGGAGCTGTTTTTT
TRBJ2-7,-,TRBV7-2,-,CASSLGRDYEQYF,TGTGCCAGCAGCTTAGGCAGGGACTACGAGCAGTACTTC
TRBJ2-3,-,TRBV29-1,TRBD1,CSTRGLSTDTQYF,TGCAGCACCAGGGGGCTTAGCACAGATACGCAGTATTTT